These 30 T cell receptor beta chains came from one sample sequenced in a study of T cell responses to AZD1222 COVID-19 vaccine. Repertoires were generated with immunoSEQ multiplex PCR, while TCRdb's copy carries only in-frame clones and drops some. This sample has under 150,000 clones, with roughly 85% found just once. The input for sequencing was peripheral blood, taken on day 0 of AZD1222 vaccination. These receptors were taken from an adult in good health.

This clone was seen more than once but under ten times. The CDR3 region is CASSIGTSGSMEQFF. Here the CDR3 DNA reads TGTGCCAGCAGCATCGGGACTAGCGGGAGCATGGAGCAGTTCTTC. This chain joins TRBV7-3 and TRBJ2-1; 14 bases are a match to TRBD2. CDR1 SGHTA and CDR2 FQGTGA come from the germline V gene. Unmatched junction bases numbered 7, after V lost 5 bases and J lost 10 bases. There are 15 residues in the CDR3.

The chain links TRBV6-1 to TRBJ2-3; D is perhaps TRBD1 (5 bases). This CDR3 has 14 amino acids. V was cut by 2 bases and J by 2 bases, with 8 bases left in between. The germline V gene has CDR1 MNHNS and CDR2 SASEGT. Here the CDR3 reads CASSEMGHTDTQYF. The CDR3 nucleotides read TGTGCCAGCAGTGAAATGGGGCACACAGATACGCAGTATTTT.

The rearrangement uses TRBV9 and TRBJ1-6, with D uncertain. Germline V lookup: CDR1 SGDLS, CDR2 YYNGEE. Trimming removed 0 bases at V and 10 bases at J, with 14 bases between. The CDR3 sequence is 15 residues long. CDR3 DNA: TGTGCCAGCAGCGTAGACGGGAGCCTGGGCTCACCCCTCCACTTT. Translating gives CASSVDGSLGSPLHF.

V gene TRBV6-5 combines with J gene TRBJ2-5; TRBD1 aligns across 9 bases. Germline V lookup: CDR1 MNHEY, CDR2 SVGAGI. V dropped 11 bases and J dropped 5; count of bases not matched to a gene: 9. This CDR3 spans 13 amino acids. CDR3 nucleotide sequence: TGTGCCGGCGAACGGGACAGGGATGAGACCCAGTACTTC. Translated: CAGERDRDETQYF.

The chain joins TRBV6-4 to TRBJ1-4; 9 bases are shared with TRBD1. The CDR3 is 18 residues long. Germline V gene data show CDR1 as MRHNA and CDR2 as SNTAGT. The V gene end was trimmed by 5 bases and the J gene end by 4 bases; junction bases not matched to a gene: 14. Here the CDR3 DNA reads TGTGCCAGCAGTCCTTACCTGGACAGGGGTCCTCATAATGAAAAACTGTTTTTT. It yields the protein CASSPYLDRGPHNEKLFF.

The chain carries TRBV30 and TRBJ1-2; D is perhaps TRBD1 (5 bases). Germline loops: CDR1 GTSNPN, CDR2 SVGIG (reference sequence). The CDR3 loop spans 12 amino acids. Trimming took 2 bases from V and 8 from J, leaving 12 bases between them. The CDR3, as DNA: TGTGCCTGGAGTCACAGGTCCAGAGGCTACACCTTC. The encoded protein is CAWSHRSRGYTF.

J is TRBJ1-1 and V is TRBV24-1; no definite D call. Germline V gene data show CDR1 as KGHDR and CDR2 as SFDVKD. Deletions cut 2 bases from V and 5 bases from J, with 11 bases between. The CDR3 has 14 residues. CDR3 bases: TGTGCCACCAGTGATTCGGACCCCAGGACTGAAGCTTTCTTT. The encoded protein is CATSDSDPRTEAFF.

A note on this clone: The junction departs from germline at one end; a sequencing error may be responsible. The CDR3 protein is CASSAQGDTEAFF. CDR3 DNA: TGTGCCAGCAGCGCTCAGGGGGACACTGAGGCTTTCTTT. This chain joins TRBV12-3 or TRBV12-4 and TRBJ1-1, with TRBD1 identical over 7 bases. The CDR3 has 13 amino acids.

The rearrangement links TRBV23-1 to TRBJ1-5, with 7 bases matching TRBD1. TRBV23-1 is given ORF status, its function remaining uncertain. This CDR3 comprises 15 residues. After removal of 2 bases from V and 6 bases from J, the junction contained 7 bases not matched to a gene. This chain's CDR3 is CASSQRYRGSQPQHF. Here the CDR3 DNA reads TGCGCCAGCAGTCAACGATACAGGGGTAGTCAGCCCCAGCATTTT.

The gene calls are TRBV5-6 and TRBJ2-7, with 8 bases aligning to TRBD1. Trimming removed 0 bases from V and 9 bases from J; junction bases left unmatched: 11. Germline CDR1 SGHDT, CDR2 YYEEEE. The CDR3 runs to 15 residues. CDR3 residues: CASSLVDRGALGQYF. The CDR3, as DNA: TGTGCCAGCAGCTTGGTAGACAGGGGAGCCTTGGGGCAGTACTTC.

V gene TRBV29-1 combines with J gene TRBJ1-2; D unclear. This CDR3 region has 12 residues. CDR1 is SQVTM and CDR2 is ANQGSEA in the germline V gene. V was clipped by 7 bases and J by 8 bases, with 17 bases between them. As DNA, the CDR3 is TGCAGCGGTACCTCTTCGTGGCAGGGCTACACCTTC. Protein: CSGTSSWQGYTF.

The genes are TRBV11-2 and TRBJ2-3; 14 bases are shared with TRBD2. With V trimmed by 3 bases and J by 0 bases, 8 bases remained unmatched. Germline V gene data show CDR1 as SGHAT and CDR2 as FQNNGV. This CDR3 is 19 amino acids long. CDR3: CASSFDGLAGGPSTDTQYF. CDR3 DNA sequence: TGTGCCAGCAGCTTCGATGGACTAGCGGGGGGACCTAGCACAGATACGCAGTATTTT.

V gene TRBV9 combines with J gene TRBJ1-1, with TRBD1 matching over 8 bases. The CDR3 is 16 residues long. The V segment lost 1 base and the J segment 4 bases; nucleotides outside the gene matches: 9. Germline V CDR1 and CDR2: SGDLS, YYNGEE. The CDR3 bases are TGTGCCAGCAGCGTAACCCCAGGGGGCAGGAGCACTGAAGCTTTCTTT. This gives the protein CASSVTPGGRSTEAFF. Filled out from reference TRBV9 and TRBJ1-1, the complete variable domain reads DSGVTQTPKHLITATGQRVTLRCSPRSGDLSVYWYQQSLDQGLQFLIQYYNGEERAKGNILERFSAQQFPDLHSELNLSSLELGDSALYFCASSVTPGGRSTEAFFGQGTRLTVV.

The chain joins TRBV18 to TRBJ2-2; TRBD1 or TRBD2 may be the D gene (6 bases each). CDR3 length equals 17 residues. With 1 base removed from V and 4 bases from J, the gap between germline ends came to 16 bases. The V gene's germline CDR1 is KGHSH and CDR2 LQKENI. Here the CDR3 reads CASSPHRRGDGTGELFF. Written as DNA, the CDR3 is TGTGCCAGCTCACCACATCGGAGGGGGGACGGCACCGGGGAGCTGTTTTTT.

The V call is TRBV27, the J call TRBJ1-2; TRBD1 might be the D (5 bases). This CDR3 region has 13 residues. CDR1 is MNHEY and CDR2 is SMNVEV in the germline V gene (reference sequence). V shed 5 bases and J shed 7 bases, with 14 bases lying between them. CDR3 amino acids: CASSNPWGFGYTF. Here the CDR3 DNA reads TGTGCCAGCAGTAACCCCTGGGGGTTTGGCTACACCTTC.

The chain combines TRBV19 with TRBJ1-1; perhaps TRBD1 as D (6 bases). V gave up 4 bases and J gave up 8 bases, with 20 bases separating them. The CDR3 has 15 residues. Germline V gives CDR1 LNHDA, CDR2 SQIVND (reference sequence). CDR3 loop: CASSKPAEGEEEAFF. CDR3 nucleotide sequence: TGTGCCAGTAGTAAACCCGCCGAGGGGGAAGAAGAAGCTTTCTTT.

CDR3 sequence reads: CASRGPGEASYYGYTF. In nucleotides, the CDR3 is TGTGCCAGCAGGGGACCGGGGGAGGCGAGTTACTATGGCTACACCTTC. The chain recombines TRBV7-9 with TRBJ1-2, with TRBD1 as a possible D gene (5 bases). In germline, CDR1 is SEHNR, CDR2 FQNEAQ (reference sequence). Trimming stripped 6 bases from V and 3 bases from J, with 20 bases between. CDR3 length: 16 residues.

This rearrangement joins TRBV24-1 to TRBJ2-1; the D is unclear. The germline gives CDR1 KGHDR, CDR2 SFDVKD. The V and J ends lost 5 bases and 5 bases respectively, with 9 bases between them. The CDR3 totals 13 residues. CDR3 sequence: CATSAKIDNEQFF. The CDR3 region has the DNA TGTGCCACCAGTGCCAAGATTGACAATGAGCAGTTCTTC.

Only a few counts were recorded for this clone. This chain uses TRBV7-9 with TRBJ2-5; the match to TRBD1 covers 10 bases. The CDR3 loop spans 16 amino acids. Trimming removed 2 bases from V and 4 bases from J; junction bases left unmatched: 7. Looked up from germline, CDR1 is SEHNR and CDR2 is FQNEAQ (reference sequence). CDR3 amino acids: CASSLPKTGGLETQYF. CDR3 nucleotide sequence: TGTGCCAGCAGCTTACCGAAGACAGGGGGCTTAGAGACCCAGTACTTC.

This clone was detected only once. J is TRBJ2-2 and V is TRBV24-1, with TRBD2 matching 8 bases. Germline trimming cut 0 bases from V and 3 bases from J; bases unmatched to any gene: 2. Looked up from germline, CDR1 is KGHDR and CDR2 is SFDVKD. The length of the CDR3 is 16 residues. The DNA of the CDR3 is TGTGCCACCAGTGATTTGTACGGGGGGGACACCGGGGAGCTGTTTTTT. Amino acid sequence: CATSDLYGGDTGELFF.

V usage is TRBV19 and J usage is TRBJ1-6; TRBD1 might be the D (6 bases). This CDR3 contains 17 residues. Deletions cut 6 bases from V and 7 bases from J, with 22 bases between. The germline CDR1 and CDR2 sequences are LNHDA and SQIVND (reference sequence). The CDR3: CASRTTRGTWANSPLHF. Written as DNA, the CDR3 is TGTGCCAGTAGGACGACGAGGGGGACATGGGCAAATTCACCCCTCCACTTT.

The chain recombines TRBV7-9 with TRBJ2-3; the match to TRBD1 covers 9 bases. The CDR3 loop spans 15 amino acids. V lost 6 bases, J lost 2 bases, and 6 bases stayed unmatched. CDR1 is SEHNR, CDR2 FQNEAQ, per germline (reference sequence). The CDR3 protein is CASRGRDRATDTQYF. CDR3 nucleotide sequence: TGTGCCAGCAGGGGGAGGGACAGGGCCACAGATACGCAGTATTTT.

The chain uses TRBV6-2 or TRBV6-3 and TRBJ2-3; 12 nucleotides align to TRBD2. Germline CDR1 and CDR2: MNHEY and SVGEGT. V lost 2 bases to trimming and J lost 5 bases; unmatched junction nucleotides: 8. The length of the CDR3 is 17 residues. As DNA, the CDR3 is TGTGCCAGCAGTTACAGCGCTAGCGGGAGGGCCATAGATACGCAGTATTTT. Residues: CASSYSASGRAIDTQYF.

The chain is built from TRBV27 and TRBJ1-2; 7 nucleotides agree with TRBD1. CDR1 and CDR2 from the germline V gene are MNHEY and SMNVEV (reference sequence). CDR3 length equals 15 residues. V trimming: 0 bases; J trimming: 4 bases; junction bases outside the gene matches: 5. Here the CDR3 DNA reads TGTGCCAGCAGTTTATCCGACAGGGTGGGCTATGGCTACACCTTC. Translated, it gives CASSLSDRVGYGYTF.

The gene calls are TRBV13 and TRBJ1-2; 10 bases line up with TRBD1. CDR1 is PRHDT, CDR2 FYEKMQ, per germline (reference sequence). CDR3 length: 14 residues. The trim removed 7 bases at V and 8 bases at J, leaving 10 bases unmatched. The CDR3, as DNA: TGTGCCAGCACCGATGTGACAGGGGGCAAGGGCTACACCTTC. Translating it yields CASTDVTGGKGYTF.

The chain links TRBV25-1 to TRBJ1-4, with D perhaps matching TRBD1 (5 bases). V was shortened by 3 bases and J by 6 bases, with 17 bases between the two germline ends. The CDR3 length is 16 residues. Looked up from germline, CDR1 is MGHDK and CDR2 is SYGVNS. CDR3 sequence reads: CASSDPTGALDEKLFF. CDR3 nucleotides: TGTGCCAGCAGTGACCCAACTGGGGCTCTAGATGAAAAACTGTTTTTT.

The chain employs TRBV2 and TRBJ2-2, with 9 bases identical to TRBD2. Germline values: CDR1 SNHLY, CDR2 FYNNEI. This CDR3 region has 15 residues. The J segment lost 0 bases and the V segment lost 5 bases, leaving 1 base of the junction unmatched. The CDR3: CASSSSGTNTGELFF. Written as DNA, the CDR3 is TGTGCCAGCAGTTCTAGCGGGACGAACACCGGGGAGCTGTTTTTT.

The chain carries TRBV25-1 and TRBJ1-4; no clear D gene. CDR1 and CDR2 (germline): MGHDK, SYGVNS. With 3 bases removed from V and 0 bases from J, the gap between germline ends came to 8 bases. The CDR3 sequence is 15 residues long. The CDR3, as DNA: TGTGCCAGCAGTGATAGAGGTGCAACTAATGAAAAACTGTTTTTT. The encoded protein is CASSDRGATNEKLFF.

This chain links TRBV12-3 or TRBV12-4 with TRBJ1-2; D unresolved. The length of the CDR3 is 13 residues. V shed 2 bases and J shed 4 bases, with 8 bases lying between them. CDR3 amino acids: CASSLYTGYGYTF. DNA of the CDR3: TGTGCCAGCAGTTTATACACGGGCTATGGCTACACCTTC.

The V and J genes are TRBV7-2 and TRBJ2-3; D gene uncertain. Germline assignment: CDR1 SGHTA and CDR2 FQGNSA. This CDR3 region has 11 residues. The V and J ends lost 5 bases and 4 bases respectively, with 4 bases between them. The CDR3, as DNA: TGTGCCAGCAGCGCCGCAGATACGCAGTATTTT. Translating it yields CASSAADTQYF.